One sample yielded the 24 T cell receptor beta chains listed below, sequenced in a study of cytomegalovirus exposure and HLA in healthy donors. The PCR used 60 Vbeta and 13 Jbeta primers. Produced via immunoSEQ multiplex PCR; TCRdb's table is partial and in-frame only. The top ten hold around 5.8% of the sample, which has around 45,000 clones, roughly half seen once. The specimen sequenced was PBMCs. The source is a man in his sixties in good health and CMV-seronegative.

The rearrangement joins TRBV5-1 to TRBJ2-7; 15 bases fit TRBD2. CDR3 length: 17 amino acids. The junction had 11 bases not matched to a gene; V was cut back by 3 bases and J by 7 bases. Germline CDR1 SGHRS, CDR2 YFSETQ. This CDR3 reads CASSWGLAGGSTVEQYF. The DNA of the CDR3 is TGCGCCAGCAGCTGGGGACTAGCGGGAGGAAGTACGGTGGAGCAGTACTTC.

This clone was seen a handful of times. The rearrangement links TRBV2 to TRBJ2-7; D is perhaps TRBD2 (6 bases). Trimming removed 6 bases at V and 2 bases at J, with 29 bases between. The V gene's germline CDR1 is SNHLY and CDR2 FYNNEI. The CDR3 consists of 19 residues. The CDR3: CASRPLLKRAASNPYEQYF. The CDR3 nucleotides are TGTGCCAGCAGGCCCCTTTTAAAGCGGGCTGCATCAAACCCCTACGAGCAGTACTTC.

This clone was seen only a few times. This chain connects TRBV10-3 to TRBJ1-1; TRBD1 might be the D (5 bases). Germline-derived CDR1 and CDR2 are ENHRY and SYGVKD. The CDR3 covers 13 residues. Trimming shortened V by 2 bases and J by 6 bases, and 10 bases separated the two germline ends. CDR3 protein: CAISETQQAEAFF. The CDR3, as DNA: TGTGCCATCAGTGAGACCCAACAGGCTGAAGCTTTCTTT.

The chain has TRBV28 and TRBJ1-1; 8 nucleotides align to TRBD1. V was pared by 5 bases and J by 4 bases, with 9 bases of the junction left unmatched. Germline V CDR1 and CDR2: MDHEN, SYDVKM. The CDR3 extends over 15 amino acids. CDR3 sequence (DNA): TGTGCCAGCAGTAAAGCGCAGGGGGCTAGCACTGAAGCTTTCTTT. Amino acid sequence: CASSKAQGASTEAFF. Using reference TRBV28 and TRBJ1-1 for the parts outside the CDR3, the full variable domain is DVKVTQSSRYLVKRTGEKVFLECVQDMDHENMFWYRQDPGLGLRLIYFSYDVKMKEKGDIPEGYSVSREKKERFSLILESASTNQTSMYLCASSKAQGASTEAFFGQGTRLTVV.

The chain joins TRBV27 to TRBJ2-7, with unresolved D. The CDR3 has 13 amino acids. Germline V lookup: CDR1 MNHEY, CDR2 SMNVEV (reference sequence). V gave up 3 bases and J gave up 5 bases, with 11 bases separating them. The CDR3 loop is CASSFGFWHEQYF. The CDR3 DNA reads TGTGCCAGCAGTTTCGGGTTTTGGCACGAGCAGTACTTC.

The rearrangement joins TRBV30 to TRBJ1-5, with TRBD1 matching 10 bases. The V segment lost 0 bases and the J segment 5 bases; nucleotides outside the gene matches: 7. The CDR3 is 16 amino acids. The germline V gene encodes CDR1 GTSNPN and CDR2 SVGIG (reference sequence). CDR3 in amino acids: CAWSVLGDRGDQPQHF. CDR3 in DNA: TGTGCCTGGAGTGTACTAGGGGACAGGGGTGATCAGCCCCAGCATTTT.

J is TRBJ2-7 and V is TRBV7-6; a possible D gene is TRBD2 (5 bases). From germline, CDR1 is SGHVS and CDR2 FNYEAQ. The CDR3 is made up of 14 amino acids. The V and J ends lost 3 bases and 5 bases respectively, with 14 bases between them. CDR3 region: CASSFNVASNEQYF. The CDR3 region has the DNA TGTGCCAGCAGCTTTAACGTCGCTAGCAACGAGCAGTACTTC.

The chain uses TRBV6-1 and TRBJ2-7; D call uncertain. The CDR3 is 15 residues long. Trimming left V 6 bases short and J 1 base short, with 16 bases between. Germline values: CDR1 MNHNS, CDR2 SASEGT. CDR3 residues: CASRTTATYSYEQYF. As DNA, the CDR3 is TGTGCCAGCAGAACAACAGCAACCTATTCCTACGAGCAGTACTTC.

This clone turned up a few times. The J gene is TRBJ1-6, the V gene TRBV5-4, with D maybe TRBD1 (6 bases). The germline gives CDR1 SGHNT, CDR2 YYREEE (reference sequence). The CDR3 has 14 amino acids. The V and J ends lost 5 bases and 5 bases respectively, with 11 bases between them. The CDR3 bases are TGTGCCAGCAGTCCGACAGGAAATAATTCACCCCTCCACTTT. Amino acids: CASSPTGNNSPLHF.

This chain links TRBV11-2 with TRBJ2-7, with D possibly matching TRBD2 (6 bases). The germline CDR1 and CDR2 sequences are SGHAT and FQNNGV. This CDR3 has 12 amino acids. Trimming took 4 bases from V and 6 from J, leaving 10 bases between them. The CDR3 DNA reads TGTGCCAGCAGCTCGCCCGGGGGCGAGCAGTACTTC. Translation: CASSSPGGEQYF. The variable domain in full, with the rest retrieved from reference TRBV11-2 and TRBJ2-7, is EAGVAQSPRYKIIEKRQSVAFWCNPISGHATLYWYQQILGQGPKLLIQFQNNGVVDDSQLPKDRFSAERLKGVDSTLKIQPAKLEDSAVYLCASSSPGGEQYFGPGTRLTVT.

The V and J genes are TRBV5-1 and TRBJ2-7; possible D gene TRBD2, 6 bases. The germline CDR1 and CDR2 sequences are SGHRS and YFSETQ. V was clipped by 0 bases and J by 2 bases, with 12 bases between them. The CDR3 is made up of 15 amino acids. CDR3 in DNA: TGCGCCAGCAGCTTGGTACCGGAGGGAACCTACGAGCAGTACTTC. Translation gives CASSLVPEGTYEQYF.

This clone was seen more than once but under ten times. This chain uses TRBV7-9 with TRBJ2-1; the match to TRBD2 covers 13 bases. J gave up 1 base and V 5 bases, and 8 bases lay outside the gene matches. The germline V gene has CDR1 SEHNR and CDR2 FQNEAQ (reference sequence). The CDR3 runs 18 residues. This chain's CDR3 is CASSPIEGLAGSYNEQFF. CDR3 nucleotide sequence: TGTGCCAGCAGCCCCATCGAGGGACTAGCGGGATCCTACAATGAGCAGTTCTTC.

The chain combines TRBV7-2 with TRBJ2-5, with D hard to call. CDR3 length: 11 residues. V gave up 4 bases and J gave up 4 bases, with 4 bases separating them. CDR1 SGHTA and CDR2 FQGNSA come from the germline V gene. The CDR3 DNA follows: TGTGCCAGCAGCTCAGGAGAGACCCAGTACTTC. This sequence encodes CASSSGETQYF.

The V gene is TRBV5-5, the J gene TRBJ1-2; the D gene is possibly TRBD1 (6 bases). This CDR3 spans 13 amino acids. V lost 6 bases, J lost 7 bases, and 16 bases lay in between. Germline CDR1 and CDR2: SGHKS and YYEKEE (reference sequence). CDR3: CASNPQGLGGYTF. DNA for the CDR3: TGTGCCAGCAATCCACAGGGCTTGGGTGGCTACACCTTC.

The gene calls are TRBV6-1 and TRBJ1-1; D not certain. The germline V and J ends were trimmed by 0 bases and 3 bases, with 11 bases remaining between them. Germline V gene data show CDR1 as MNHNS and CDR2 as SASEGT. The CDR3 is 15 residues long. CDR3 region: CASSEAHKWYTEAFF. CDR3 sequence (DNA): TGTGCCAGCAGTGAAGCGCACAAGTGGTACACTGAAGCTTTCTTT.

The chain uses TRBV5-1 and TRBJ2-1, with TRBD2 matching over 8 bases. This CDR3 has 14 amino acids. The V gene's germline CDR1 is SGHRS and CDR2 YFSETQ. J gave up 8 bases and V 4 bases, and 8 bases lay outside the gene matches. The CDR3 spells CASSTLSGSDEQFF. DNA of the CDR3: TGCGCCAGCAGCACCCTGAGCGGGAGTGATGAGCAGTTCTTC.

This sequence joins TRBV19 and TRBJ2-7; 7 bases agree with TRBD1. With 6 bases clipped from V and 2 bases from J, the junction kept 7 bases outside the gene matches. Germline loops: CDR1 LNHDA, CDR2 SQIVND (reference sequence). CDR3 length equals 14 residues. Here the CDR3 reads CASSLDRETYEQYF. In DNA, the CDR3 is TGTGCCAGTAGCCTCGACAGGGAGACCTACGAGCAGTACTTC.

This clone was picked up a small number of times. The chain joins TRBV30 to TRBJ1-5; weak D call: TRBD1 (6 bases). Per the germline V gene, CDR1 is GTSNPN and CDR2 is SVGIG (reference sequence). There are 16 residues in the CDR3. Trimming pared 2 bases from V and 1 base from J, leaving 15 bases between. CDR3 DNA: TGTGCCTGGAGTCGCGGGGGCGCTTCCAGCAATCAGCCCCAGCATTTT. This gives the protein CAWSRGGASSNQPQHF.

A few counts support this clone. In DNA form, the CDR3 reads TGTGCCAGCAGTTTGGGGCCTGAAGCTTTCTTT. Protein sequence: CASSLGPEAFF. The chain carries TRBV6-5 and TRBJ1-1; D possibly corresponds to TRBD1 (5 bases). Trimming left V 4 bases short and J 6 bases short, with 6 bases between. Germline V gene lookup returns CDR1 MNHEY and CDR2 SVGAGI. This CDR3 is built from 11 residues.

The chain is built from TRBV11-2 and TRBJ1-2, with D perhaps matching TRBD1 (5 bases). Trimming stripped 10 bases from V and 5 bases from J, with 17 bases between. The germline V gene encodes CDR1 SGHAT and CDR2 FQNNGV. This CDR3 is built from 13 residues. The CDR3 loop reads CATLQVPDYGYTF. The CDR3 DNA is TGTGCCACCCTACAGGTTCCAGATTATGGCTACACCTTC.

The CDR3 sequence is CASSQDLVGGVNQETQYF. CDR3 in DNA: TGCGCCAGCAGCCAAGATTTAGTAGGGGGAGTGAATCAGGAGACCCAGTACTTC. The J gene is TRBJ2-5, the V gene TRBV4-3; perhaps TRBD1 as D (6 bases). V lost 0 bases, J lost 5 bases, and 22 bases lay in between. The CDR3 sequence is 18 residues long. CDR1 LGHNA and CDR2 YSLEER come from the germline V gene.

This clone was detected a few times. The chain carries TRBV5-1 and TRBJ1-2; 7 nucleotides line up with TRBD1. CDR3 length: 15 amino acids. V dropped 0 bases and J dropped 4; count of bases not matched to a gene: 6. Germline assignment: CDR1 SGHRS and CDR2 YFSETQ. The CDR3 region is CASSLVSTGTYGYTF. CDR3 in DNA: TGCGCCAGCAGCTTGGTTTCGACAGGGACCTATGGCTACACCTTC.

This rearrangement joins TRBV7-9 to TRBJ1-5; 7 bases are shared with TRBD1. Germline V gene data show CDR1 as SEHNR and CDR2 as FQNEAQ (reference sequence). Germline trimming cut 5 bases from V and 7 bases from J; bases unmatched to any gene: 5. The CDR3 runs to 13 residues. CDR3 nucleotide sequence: TGTGCCAGCAGCCCCCAGGGGGGCCAGCCCCAGCATTTT. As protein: CASSPQGGQPQHF.

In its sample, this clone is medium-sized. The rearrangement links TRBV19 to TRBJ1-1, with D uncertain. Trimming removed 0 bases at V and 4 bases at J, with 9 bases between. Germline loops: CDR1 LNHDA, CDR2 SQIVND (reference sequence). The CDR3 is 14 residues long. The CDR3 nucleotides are TGTGCCAGTAGTATAGATGCGGGCGGCACTGAAGCTTTCTTT. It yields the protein CASSIDAGGTEAFF.